This record looks at one T cell receptor (beta chain) sequence and its context. Its specificity is not known. This sample stems from a study of CD8 T cells in Susac syndrome. General study points: The number of individuals included in the study's TCR sequencing and HLA analysis was acknowledged as relatively small.

The length of the CDR3 is 15 residues. CDR1 is MGHRA and CDR2 is YSYEKL in the germline V gene. Trimming removed 4 bases at V and 7 bases at J, with 16 bases between. Random-hexamer reverse transcription was applied to roughly 0.5 to 1 ug RNA. By means of immunoSEQ multiplex PCR, TCR beta CDR3 spanning 54 Vbeta and 13 Jbeta underwent amplification. TCRdb passed the immunoSEQ multiplex PCR reads through MiXCR, listing each CDR3 protein once. The sample includes some 48,000 distinct CDR3 sequences, 80% to 95% of them seen just once. The chain joins TRBV4-1 to TRBJ1-4; D might be TRBD1 (6 bases). The clonotype comes from a human donor in good health. Sequencing input: CD8+ T cells from PBMCs. The CDR3 nucleotides are TGCGCCAGCAGCCTAGGGGGATCAGGAGGTGAAAAACTGTTTTTT. The encoded protein is CASSLGGSGGEKLFF.